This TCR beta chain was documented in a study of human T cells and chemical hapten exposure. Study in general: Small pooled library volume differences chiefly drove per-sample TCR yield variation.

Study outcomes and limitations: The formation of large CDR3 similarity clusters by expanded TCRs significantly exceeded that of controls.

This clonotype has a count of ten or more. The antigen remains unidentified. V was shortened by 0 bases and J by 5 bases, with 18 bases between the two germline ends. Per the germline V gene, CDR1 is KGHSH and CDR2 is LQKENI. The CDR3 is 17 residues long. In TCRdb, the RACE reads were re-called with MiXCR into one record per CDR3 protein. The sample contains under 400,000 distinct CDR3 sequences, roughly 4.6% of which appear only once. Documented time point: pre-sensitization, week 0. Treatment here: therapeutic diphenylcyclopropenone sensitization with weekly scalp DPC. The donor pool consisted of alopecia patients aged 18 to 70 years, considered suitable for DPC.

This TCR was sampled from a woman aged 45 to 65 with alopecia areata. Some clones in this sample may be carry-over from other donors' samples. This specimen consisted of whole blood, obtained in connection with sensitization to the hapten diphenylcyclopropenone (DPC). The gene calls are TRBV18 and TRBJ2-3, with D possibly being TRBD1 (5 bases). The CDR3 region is CASSPPSSRGALDTQYF. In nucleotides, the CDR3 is TGTGCCAGCTCACCACCGTCATCAAGGGGCGCATTAGATACGCAGTATTTT.